This entry lists 15 T cell receptor beta chains sequenced from one sample in a study of T cell responses to AZD1222 COVID-19 vaccine. Repertoires were generated with immunoSEQ multiplex PCR, while TCRdb's copy carries only in-frame clones and drops some. The sample has 100,000 to 150,000 clones, approximately 84% seen once. Material: peripheral blood, obtained on day 0 of AZD1222 vaccination. The receptor source for this set is an adult in good health.

Remarks on this clone: Other nucleotide sequences in the sample specify the same CDR3. The rearrangement uses TRBV7-2 and TRBJ2-2; D is uncertain. CDR3 length equals 14 residues. Trimming pared 3 bases from V and 5 bases from J, leaving 10 bases between. Germline V gene sequence: CDR1 SGHTA, CDR2 FQGNSA. The CDR3 DNA sequence: TGTGCCAGCAGCTTTGGGTTGGATACCGGGGAGCTGTTTTTT. Translated, it gives CASSFGLDTGELFF.

This rearrangement joins TRBV7-9 to TRBJ1-2, with 9 bases identical to TRBD1. V trimming: 2 bases; J trimming: 2 bases; junction bases outside the gene matches: 6. Germline V CDR1 and CDR2: SEHNR, FQNEAQ (reference sequence). The CDR3 is 16 residues long. The CDR3 DNA follows: TGTGCCAGCAGCTTACGTCGGGACAGGGAAAACTATGGCTACACCTTC. Protein product: CASSLRRDRENYGYTF.

This clone appeared once. The rearrangement joins TRBV29-1 to TRBJ1-1; D remains ambiguous. V lost 3 bases and J 5 bases, leaving 10 bases between the germline ends. From germline, CDR1 is SQVTM and CDR2 ANQGSEA. This CDR3 comprises 12 residues. As DNA, the CDR3 is TGCAGCGTTGAGGGTGTGGGGACTGAAGCTTTCTTT. As protein: CSVEGVGTEAFF.

This chain connects TRBV2 to TRBJ2-1; TRBD1 might be the D (7 bases). The CDR3 consists of 15 residues. V lost 6 bases and J lost 2, with 14 bases in between. CDR1 is SNHLY, CDR2 FYNNEI, per germline. The CDR3 coding sequence is TGTGCCAGCAGCGGCGGGGACAGTGCCTACAATGAGCAGTTCTTC. Residues: CASSGGDSAYNEQFF.

V is TRBV12-3 or TRBV12-4 and J is TRBJ2-1; the D is unclear. Trimming pared 3 bases from V and 5 bases from J, leaving 8 bases between. This CDR3 is built from 13 residues. CDR3 amino acids: CASSFGLNNEQFF. The CDR3 DNA sequence: TGTGCCAGCAGTTTCGGTCTAAACAATGAGCAGTTCTTC.

This clone came up once. The chain employs TRBV5-1 and TRBJ1-4, with D perhaps matching TRBD1 (6 bases). The germline CDR1 and CDR2 sequences are SGHRS and YFSETQ. The CDR3 covers 18 residues. Trimming took 4 bases from V and 5 from J, leaving 24 bases between them. CDR3 region: CASSKVGTNRAENEKLFF. As DNA, the CDR3 is TGCGCCAGCAGCAAAGTGGGTACGAACAGGGCCGAAAATGAAAAACTGTTTTTT.

V and J are TRBV28 and TRBJ1-5; no clear D. The CDR3 covers 14 residues. The ends were cut back, 5 bases at V and 4 bases at J, with 12 bases in the middle. The germline gives CDR1 MDHEN, CDR2 SYDVKM. CDR3 in amino acids: CASSPGHLNQPQHF. CDR3 DNA sequence: TGTGCCAGCAGTCCCGGGCACTTAAATCAGCCCCAGCATTTT.

J is TRBJ2-3 and V is TRBV4-1; 10 nucleotides line up with TRBD2. Trimming at V came to 2 bases and at J to 2 bases, leaving 4 bases not matched to a gene. The V gene's germline CDR1 is MGHRA and CDR2 YSYEKL. This CDR3 region has 16 residues. The CDR3 DNA reads as TGCGCCAGCAGCCAACGAGCGGGGGGGATCACAGATACGCAGTATTTT. This sequence encodes CASSQRAGGITDTQYF.

This chain connects TRBV20-1 to TRBJ2-7; 10 bases are shared with TRBD2. CDR3 size: 15 residues. The V and J ends lost 3 bases and 1 base, in that order; junction bases with no gene match: 6. Per the germline V gene, CDR1 is DFQATT and CDR2 is SNEGSKA (reference sequence). This chain's CDR3 is CSASGLAGVSYEQYF. The DNA of the CDR3 is TGCAGTGCTAGTGGTCTAGCGGGAGTTTCCTACGAGCAGTACTTC.

About this clone itself: Likely a read error: the CDR3 ends without its conserved phenylalanine or tryptophan. The limits of the CDR3 on the DNA are not certain, so only TCRdb's listed CDR3 is given. The chain couples TRBV28 to TRBJ1-1. The CDR3 spans 10 residues, counting both ends. CDR1 is MDHEN, CDR2 SYDVKM, per germline. The CDR3 loop reads CASSLPREGK.

The chain uses TRBV7-2 and TRBJ2-7; D perhaps matches TRBD1 (5 bases). CDR3 size: 15 residues. Germline values: CDR1 SGHTA, CDR2 FQGNSA. V was cut by 1 base and J by 0 bases, with 10 bases left in between. Written as DNA, the CDR3 is TGTGCCAGCAGCTTAGAAGGGGTGGCCTCCTACGAGCAGTACTTC. It specifies CASSLEGVASYEQYF.

J is TRBJ1-6 and V is TRBV6-2 or TRBV6-3; D gene uncertain. The germline V gene has CDR1 MNHEY and CDR2 SVGEGT. Between the trimmed V and J ends, which lost 2 bases and 7 bases, there was a span of 3 bases. This CDR3 spans 12 amino acids. CDR3: CASSYGNSPLHF. CDR3 DNA: TGTGCCAGCAGTTACGGGAATTCACCCCTCCACTTT.

The chain recombines TRBV19 with TRBJ2-2, with D possibly being TRBD2 (6 bases). There are 15 residues in the CDR3. The germline V and J ends were trimmed by 3 bases and 4 bases, with 12 bases remaining between them. The germline V gene has CDR1 LNHDA and CDR2 SQIVND (reference sequence). CDR3 protein: CASSMGGPGTGELFF. CDR3 nucleotides: TGTGCCAGTAGTATGGGGGGACCGGGCACCGGGGAGCTGTTTTTT.

The gene calls are TRBV19 and TRBJ1-1; no firm D call. V lost 6 bases and J lost 3, with 14 bases in between. Germline V CDR1 and CDR2: LNHDA, SQIVND (reference sequence). This CDR3 region has 14 residues. CDR3 residues: CASSSFVAHTEAFF. For the CDR3, the DNA is TGTGCCAGTAGCTCCTTCGTCGCGCACACTGAAGCTTTCTTT.

This chain joins TRBV7-9 and TRBJ2-7, with D unresolved. CDR3 length: 12 amino acids. Trimming took 5 bases from V and 6 from J, leaving 11 bases between them. CDR1 and CDR2 (germline): SEHNR, FQNEAQ (reference sequence). The CDR3 sequence is CASSIGSGEQYF. The DNA for the CDR3 is TGTGCCAGCAGCATAGGATCTGGCGAGCAGTACTTC.